This T cell receptor (beta chain) was retrieved from a study of Ad26.COV2.S vaccination and SARS-CoV-2 variants. Germline trimming cut 1 base from V and 5 bases from J; bases unmatched to any gene: 3. The V gene's germline CDR1 is LNHNV and CDR2 YYDKDF (reference sequence). The CDR3 has 15 amino acids. This clone has just one count. Measured with immunoSEQ multiplex PCR; TCRdb has only the in-frame clones, and not every one. Of about 370,000 clones detected, 70% to 90% appear once; the ten largest clones hold 1.9%. Treatment of the sample: about 20 received Ad26.COV2.S at low or high dose, single or two shots; roughly 5 received placebo; per-sample allocation not given. Collection of samples fell on day 63 after the first vaccine or placebo injection.

Sequenced here: peripheral blood, sampled in a trial of Ad26.COV2.S vaccine versus placebo. This chain links TRBV15 with TRBJ2-1, with 9 bases aligning to TRBD2. The TCR originated in a person aged 18-65 years who received the Ad26.COV2.S COVID-19 vaccine or a placebo. The CDR3 nucleotides are TGTGCCACCAGCAGAGGAAGGACTAGCGACAATGAGCAGTTCTTC. Amino acids: CATSRGRTSDNEQFF.